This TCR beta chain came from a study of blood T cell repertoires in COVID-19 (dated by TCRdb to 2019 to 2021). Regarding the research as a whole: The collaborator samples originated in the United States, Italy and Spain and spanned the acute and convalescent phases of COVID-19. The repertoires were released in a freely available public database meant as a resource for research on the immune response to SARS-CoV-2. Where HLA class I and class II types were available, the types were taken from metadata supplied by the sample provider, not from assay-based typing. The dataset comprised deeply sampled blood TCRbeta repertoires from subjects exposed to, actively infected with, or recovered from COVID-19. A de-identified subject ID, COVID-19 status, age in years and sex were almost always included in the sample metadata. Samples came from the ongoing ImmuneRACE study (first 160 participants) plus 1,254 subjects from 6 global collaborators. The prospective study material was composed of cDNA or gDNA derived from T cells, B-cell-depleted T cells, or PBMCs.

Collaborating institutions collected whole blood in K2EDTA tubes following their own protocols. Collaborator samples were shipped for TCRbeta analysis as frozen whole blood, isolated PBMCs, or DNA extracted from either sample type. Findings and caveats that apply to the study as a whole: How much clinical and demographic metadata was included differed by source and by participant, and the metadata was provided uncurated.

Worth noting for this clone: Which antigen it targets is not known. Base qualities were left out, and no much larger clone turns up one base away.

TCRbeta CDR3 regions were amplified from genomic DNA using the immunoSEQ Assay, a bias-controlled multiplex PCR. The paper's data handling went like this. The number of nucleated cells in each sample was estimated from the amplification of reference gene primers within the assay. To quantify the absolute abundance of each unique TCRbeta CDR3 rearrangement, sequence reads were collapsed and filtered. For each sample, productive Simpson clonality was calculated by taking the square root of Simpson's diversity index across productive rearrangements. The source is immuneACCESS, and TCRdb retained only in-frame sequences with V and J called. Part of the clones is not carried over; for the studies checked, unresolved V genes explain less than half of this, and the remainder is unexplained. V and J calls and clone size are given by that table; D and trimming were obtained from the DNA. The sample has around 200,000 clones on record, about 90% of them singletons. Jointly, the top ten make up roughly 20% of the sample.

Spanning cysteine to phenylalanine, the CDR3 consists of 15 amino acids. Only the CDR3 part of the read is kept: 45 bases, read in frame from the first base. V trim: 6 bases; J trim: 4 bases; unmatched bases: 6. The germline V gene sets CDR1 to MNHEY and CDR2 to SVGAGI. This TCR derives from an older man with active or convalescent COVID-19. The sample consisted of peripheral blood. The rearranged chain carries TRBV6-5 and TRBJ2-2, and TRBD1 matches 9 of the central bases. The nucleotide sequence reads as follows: TGTGCCAGCAGAAAACAGGGGGCGGTCACCGGGGAGCTGTTTTTT. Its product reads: CASRKQGAVTGELFF.